One and the same sample provided the 14 T cell receptor beta chains below, sequenced in a study of identifying expanded T cells in peripheral blood. Measured with immunoSEQ multiplex PCR; TCRdb has only the in-frame clones, and not every one. The profile covers more than 80,000 clones, with approximately 88% appearing a single time and roughly 4% taken by the ten largest. Sequenced sample: blood. The source is a person aged 18 to 75 in good health.

The chain employs TRBV19 and TRBJ2-1; the match to TRBD2 covers 7 bases. There are 13 residues in the CDR3. The ends lost 6 bases at V and 7 bases at J; junction bases unmatched: 6. Germline V CDR1 and CDR2: LNHDA, SQIVND (reference sequence). The DNA of the CDR3 is TGTGCCAGTAGGTGGGAGGGCCGGAATGAGCAGTTCTTC. The encoded protein is CASRWEGRNEQFF.

This clone was detected a few times. The V and J genes are TRBV6-4 and TRBJ2-7, with 12 bases lining up with TRBD2. The CDR3 has 15 amino acids. The trim removed 3 bases at V and 0 bases at J, leaving 0 bases unmatched. Germline V gene sequence: CDR1 MRHNA, CDR2 SNTAGT. This CDR3 is CASSETSGGSYEQYF. CDR3 DNA sequence: TGTGCCAGCAGTGAGACTAGCGGGGGCTCCTACGAGCAGTACTTC.

This chain connects TRBV7-9 to TRBJ2-6; D remains ambiguous. This CDR3 is 15 amino acids long. The germline V gene encodes CDR1 SEHNR and CDR2 FQNEAQ (reference sequence). Trimming left V 0 bases short and J 3 bases short, with 6 bases between. CDR3 DNA: TGTGCCAGCAGCTTAGCTTCGGATGGGGCCAACGTCCTGACTTTC. Translated: CASSLASDGANVLTF.

The chain joins TRBV2 to TRBJ2-7; TRBD2 agrees at 13 bases. Germline loops: CDR1 SNHLY, CDR2 FYNNEI. The CDR3 is 15 residues long. V was pared by 3 bases and J by 5 bases, with 4 bases of the junction left unmatched. CDR3 amino acids: CASSERTSGSDEQYF. The CDR3 DNA reads as TGTGCCAGCAGTGAGCGGACTAGCGGGAGCGACGAGCAGTACTTC.

V usage is TRBV19 and J usage is TRBJ1-5, with TRBD1 identical over 7 bases. This CDR3 contains 17 residues. Germline V gives CDR1 LNHDA, CDR2 SQIVND (reference sequence). V gave up 0 bases and J gave up 7 bases; unmatched junction bases: 12. The CDR3 DNA sequence: TGTGCCAGTAGTATAGATCACGGCAGGGGGATCGGGCAGCCCCAGCATTTT. Translation gives CASSIDHGRGIGQPQHF. The full variable domain, its missing parts supplied by reference TRBV19 and TRBJ1-5, is DGGITQSPKYLFRKEGQNVTLSCEQNLNHDAMYWYRQDPGQGLRLIYYSQIVNDFQKGDIAEGYSVSREKKESFPLTVTSAQKNPTAFYLCASSIDHGRGIGQPQHFGDGTRLSIL.

This clone was counted ten times or more. This chain links TRBV6-4 with TRBJ2-3; TRBD2 agrees at 11 bases. This CDR3 has 16 amino acids. Germline V gene data show CDR1 as MRHNA and CDR2 as SNTAGT. The V and J ends lost 3 bases and 4 bases, in that order; junction bases with no gene match: 6. In DNA, the CDR3 is TGTGCCAGCAGTGAGACTAGCGGGGAGCGAGCAGATACGCAGTATTTT. Encoded protein: CASSETSGERADTQYF.

The chain has TRBV6-5 and TRBJ2-7; D remains ambiguous. V was cut by 2 bases and J by 7 bases, with 18 bases left in between. From germline, CDR1 is MNHEY and CDR2 SVGAGI. This CDR3 has 15 residues. As DNA, the CDR3 is TGTGCCAGCAGTTACGGCGGACCCCCACTTGGGGAGCAGTACTTC. It translates to CASSYGGPPLGEQYF.

V usage is TRBV29-1 and J usage is TRBJ2-7, with 9 bases that match TRBD2. Looked up from germline, CDR1 is SQVTM and CDR2 is ANQGSEA. Trimming cost V 3 bases and J 2 bases; bases outside gene matches: 5. The CDR3 has 14 residues. CDR3: CSVETSGQTYEQYF. As DNA, the CDR3 is TGCAGCGTTGAGACTAGCGGCCAAACCTACGAGCAGTACTTC.

The rearrangement joins TRBV7-8 to TRBJ2-7; D might be TRBD2 (6 bases). CDR1 is SGHVS and CDR2 is FQNEAQ in the germline V gene. This CDR3 contains 13 residues. Between the trimmed V and J ends, which lost 5 bases and 4 bases, there was a span of 12 bases. CDR3 protein: CASSLGSFYEQYF. CDR3 DNA: TGTGCCAGCAGCCTCGGGAGTTTTTACGAGCAGTACTTC. Full variable domain (rest looked up from reference TRBV7-8 and TRBJ2-7): GAGVSQSPRYKVAKRGQDVALRCDPISGHVSLFWYQQALGQGPEFLTYFQNEAQLDKSGLPSDRFFAERPEGSVSTLKIQRTQQEDSAVYLCASSLGSFYEQYFGPGTRLTVT.

V gene TRBV5-3 combines with J gene TRBJ1-1; 10 bases align to TRBD1. TRBV5-3 is classed as an ORF, of uncertain function. The V and J ends lost 2 bases and 1 base, in that order; junction bases with no gene match: 8. This CDR3 spans 17 amino acids. CDR3 sequence reads: CARSLLGQGLPNTEAFF. The DNA of the CDR3 is TGTGCCAGAAGCTTATTGGGACAGGGGTTACCGAACACTGAAGCTTTCTTT.

The J gene is TRBJ2-5, the V gene TRBV6-6; weak D call: TRBD2 (5 bases). Trimming shortened V by 8 bases and J by 1 base, and 20 bases separated the two germline ends. The CDR3 length is 16 residues. Looked up from germline, CDR1 is MNHNY and CDR2 is SVGAGI (reference sequence). CDR3 loop: CASRDPPGTTQETQYF. CDR3 coding DNA: TGTGCCAGCCGAGATCCTCCGGGAACGACCCAAGAGACCCAGTACTTC.

The chain couples TRBV6-1 to TRBJ1-6, with a possible D match to TRBD1 (5 bases). Germline values: CDR1 MNHNS, CDR2 SASEGT. The CDR3 spans 13 residues. V was pared by 4 bases and J by 7 bases, with 8 bases between. The CDR3 is CASSGDQNSPLHF. The CDR3, as DNA: TGTGCCAGCAGTGGGGACCAAAATTCACCCCTCCACTTT.

This chain connects TRBV27 to TRBJ1-1; weak D call: TRBD1 (5 bases). Germline V lookup: CDR1 MNHEY, CDR2 SMNVEV (reference sequence). This CDR3 region has 14 residues. V dropped 6 bases and J dropped 2 bases, with 13 bases sitting between them. DNA of the CDR3: TGTGCCAGCAGGGCAGGGAACTTAAACACTGAAGCTTTCTTT. Translation: CASRAGNLNTEAFF.

The V call is TRBV5-1, the J call TRBJ2-5; TRBD2 matches at 8 bases. Germline V gene data show CDR1 as SGHRS and CDR2 as YFSETQ. The V and J ends lost 6 bases and 5 bases, in that order; junction bases with no gene match: 12. CDR3 length equals 15 residues. The CDR3: CASTYSGGAGETQYF. For the CDR3, the DNA is TGCGCCAGCACCTACTCCGGGGGGGCAGGGGAGACCCAGTACTTC.